The 25 T cell receptor beta chains given below trace back to one sample, sequenced in a study of glioma-infiltrating T cells. TCR alpha and beta CDR3 regions were amplified from RNA using iRepertoire nested multiplex PCR. Via MiXCR, TCRdb re-called the multiplex PCR reads, giving one row per CDR3 protein. The table shows about 140,000 distinct CDR3 sequences, with roughly 43% occurring only once. Input material: glioma tissue, nonneoplastic brain tissue, or PBMCs (not recorded which). These receptors were taken from a human donor with low-grade glioma or glioblastoma, undergoing nonglioma brain surgery, or in good health (not recorded which).

This sequence joins TRBV19 and TRBJ1-6; D ambiguous. The CDR3 extends over 14 amino acids. Germline V gene lookup returns CDR1 LNHDA and CDR2 SQIVND (reference sequence). V lost 6 bases and J 9 bases, leaving 15 bases between the germline ends. CDR3 sequence reads: CASRVDAGSSPLHF. The CDR3 DNA reads as TGTGCCAGTAGGGTGGATGCGGGATCTTCACCCCTCCACTTT.

The chain links TRBV20-1 to TRBJ1-2, with D uncertain. Trimming cost V 1 base and J 8 bases, with 14 bases left between them. Germline values: CDR1 DFQATT, CDR2 SNEGSKA (reference sequence). The CDR3 extends over 13 amino acids. CDR3 in DNA: TGCAGTGCTAGAGTGGAGGTTCTTGAGGGCTACACCTTC. This codes for CSARVEVLEGYTF.

V usage is TRBV28 and J usage is TRBJ2-1, with D hard to call. The CDR3 length is 12 residues. Germline lookup yields CDR1 MDHEN and CDR2 SYDVKM. The germline V and J ends were trimmed by 7 bases and 7 bases, with 11 bases remaining between them. The CDR3 protein is CASTGPINEQFF. For the CDR3, the DNA is TGTGCCAGCACCGGACCTATAAATGAGCAGTTCTTC.

This clonotype has only one observation. The gene calls are TRBV5-1 and TRBJ2-1, with 7 bases lining up with TRBD2. The germline V gene encodes CDR1 SGHRS and CDR2 YFSETQ. The CDR3 loop spans 13 amino acids. V trimming: 4 bases; J trimming: 15 bases; junction bases outside the gene matches: 13. The CDR3 DNA is TGCGCCAGCAGCCAAGCGGGACTATCTGAGGTGTTCTTC. Translated: CASSQAGLSEVFF. The full variable domain, its missing parts supplied by reference TRBV5-1 and TRBJ2-1, is KAGVTQTPRYLIKTRGQQVTLSCSPISGHRSVSWYQQTPGQGLQFLFEYFSETQRNKGNFPGRFSGRQFSNSRSEMNVSTLELGDSALYLCASSQAGLSEVFFGPGTRLTVL.

Here the CDR3 DNA reads TGTGCCAGCAGTGAATCAACCCCGGGACTCCAAGGGGATGAGCAGTTCTTC. Translated, it gives CASSESTPGLQGDEQFF. The chain carries TRBV6-1 and TRBJ2-1; TRBD2 is a possible D gene (6 bases). Trimming removed 2 bases at V and 8 bases at J, with 22 bases between. This CDR3 is 17 amino acids long. Germline V gives CDR1 MNHNS, CDR2 SASEGT.

V is TRBV12-3 or TRBV12-4 and J is TRBJ2-7; D might be TRBD1 or TRBD2, each matching 5 bases. Trimming removed 6 bases from V and 1 base from J, with 10 bases in between. This CDR3 contains 13 residues. In DNA, the CDR3 is TGTGCCAGCAGCGGGGACCTATCCTACGAGCAGTACTTC. Its protein product is CASSGDLSYEQYF.

This clonotype was counted a few times. The chain carries TRBV25-1 and TRBJ1-5; 8 nucleotides align to TRBD1. Germline CDR1 reads MGHDK; CDR2 reads SYGVNS. The CDR3 contains 12 residues. V was clipped by 6 bases and J by 6 bases; unmatched bases: 1. The CDR3 nucleotides read TGTGCCAGCAGAGGACAGGGTCAGCCCCAGCATTTT. Translated, it gives CASRGQGQPQHF.

The sample holds a few counts of this clonotype. The rearrangement links TRBV4-1 to TRBJ1-4; D possibly corresponds to TRBD1 (5 bases). The CDR3 runs 17 residues. V was trimmed by 0 bases and J by 4 bases, leaving 15 bases between them. Germline CDR1 MGHRA, CDR2 YSYEKL. The CDR3 reads CASSQDPGGGNNEKLFF. CDR3 sequence (DNA): TGCGCCAGCAGCCAAGATCCCGGGGGAGGGAATAATGAAAAACTGTTTTTT.

The genes are TRBV24-1 and TRBJ2-3; the D is unclear. Per the germline V gene, CDR1 is KGHDR and CDR2 is SFDVKD. The CDR3 sequence is 14 residues long. Trimming shortened V by 6 bases and J by 2 bases, and 11 bases separated the two germline ends. CDR3 nucleotide sequence: TGTGCCACCAGTTCCTCTCCCCTCACAGATACGCAGTATTTT. Translation gives CATSSSPLTDTQYF.

The V gene is TRBV4-1, the J gene TRBJ1-1; 10 bases map to TRBD1. After removal of 2 bases from V and 6 bases from J, the junction contained 12 bases not matched to a gene. The CDR3 spans 17 residues. From germline, CDR1 is MGHRA and CDR2 YSYEKL. CDR3 sequence reads: CASSQTTGGTGLAEAFF. Written as DNA, the CDR3 is TGCGCCAGCAGCCAAACGACAGGGGGCACGGGCTTGGCTGAAGCTTTCTTT.

The chain employs TRBV3-1 and TRBJ1-3; a weak D match, TRBD1 (5 bases). Germline V gene lookup returns CDR1 LGHDT and CDR2 YNNKEL (reference sequence). V was pared by 4 bases and J by 0 bases, with 16 bases between. The CDR3 runs 17 residues. CDR3 in amino acids: CASSRDFPSSSGNTIYF. Here the CDR3 DNA reads TGTGCCAGCAGCCGGGACTTCCCATCAAGCTCTGGAAACACCATATATTTT.

This clonotype has more than one count but fewer than ten. The chain is built from TRBV20-1 and TRBJ1-5; 9 bases map to TRBD1. V gave up 0 bases and J gave up 3 bases; unmatched junction bases: 6. Germline V CDR1 and CDR2: DFQATT, SNEGSKA (reference sequence). This CDR3 spans 16 amino acids. The CDR3 spells CSARDRRTGVNQPQHF. CDR3 DNA: TGCAGTGCTAGAGATCGTCGGACAGGGGTCAATCAGCCCCAGCATTTT.

The table lists this clonotype with a few counts. The CDR3 nucleotides are TGTGCCAGCAGCTTTGCCAGTTCCTACGAGCAGTACTTC. Translation: CASSFASSYEQYF. The rearrangement uses TRBV5-5 and TRBJ2-7; D unresolved. The CDR3 contains 13 residues. Trimming took off 2 bases at V and 1 base at J, with 7 bases between the two ends. Germline CDR1 and CDR2: SGHKS and YYEKEE (reference sequence).

The chain carries TRBV4-1 and TRBJ1-1; no reliable D call. From germline, CDR1 is MGHRA and CDR2 YSYEKL. The CDR3 is 15 residues long. Trimming stripped 0 bases from V and 0 bases from J, with 8 bases between. The CDR3 spells CASSQDPGLNTEAFF. CDR3 DNA: TGCGCCAGCAGCCAAGATCCGGGGTTGAACACTGAAGCTTTCTTT.

This clonotype was seen many times. The genes are TRBV7-2 and TRBJ2-7, with no clear D. The ends were cut back, 1 base at V and 6 bases at J, with 13 bases in the middle. From germline, CDR1 is SGHTA and CDR2 FQGNSA. The CDR3 is 14 residues long. DNA for the CDR3: TGTGCCAGCAGCTTAGGGGGAAACCTACTCGAGCAGTACTTC. It specifies CASSLGGNLLEQYF.

Concerning this clonotype itself: Given a much more abundant clone one base away, this may be a read error. CDR3 amino acids: CASSLGRGTNNDEQFF. The CDR3 coding sequence is TGTGCCAGCAGTTTGGGTCGCGGGACTAATAACGATGAGCAGTTCTTC. V and J are TRBV28 and TRBJ2-1; 7 bases align to TRBD2. This CDR3 is built from 16 residues. V gave up 3 bases and J gave up 8 bases; unmatched junction bases: 13. Germline CDR1 reads MDHEN; CDR2 reads SYDVKM.

J is TRBJ2-2 and V is TRBV6-1, with D possibly matching TRBD1 (6 bases). Trimming took 6 bases from V and 2 from J, leaving 19 bases between them. Germline V gives CDR1 MNHNS, CDR2 SASEGT. This CDR3 contains 17 residues. The CDR3 DNA follows: TGTGCCAGCAGACGACACACAGGGCCAGGAAACACCGGGGAGCTGTTTTTT. Its protein is CASRRHTGPGNTGELFF.

Regarding this clonotype: The junction differs from germline at one of its ends, possibly a read error. V usage is TRBV4-1 and J usage is TRBJ2-7; 7 bases map to TRBD2. The CDR3 has 16 amino acids. Germline lookup yields CDR1 MGHRA and CDR2 YSYEKL. The CDR3 reads CASSQDVSLAAYEKYF. CDR3 sequence (DNA): TGCGCCAGCAGCCAAGATGTCAGTCTAGCGGCCTACGAGAAGTACTTC.

The sample holds a few counts of this clonotype. The rearrangement uses TRBV7-2 and TRBJ2-7; 10 bases are shared with TRBD2. The ends lost 1 base at V and 5 bases at J; junction bases unmatched: 5. Per germline, CDR1 SGHTA and CDR2 FQGNSA. The CDR3 is 15 amino acids. CDR3 protein: CASSLGASGSNEQYF. For the CDR3, the DNA is TGTGCCAGCAGCTTAGGGGCTAGCGGGAGTAACGAGCAGTACTTC.

The chain combines TRBV29-1 with TRBJ2-1, with 10 bases that match TRBD2. The CDR3 totals 14 residues. Germline V gene lookup returns CDR1 SQVTM and CDR2 ANQGSEA. The J segment lost 3 bases and the V segment lost 7 bases, leaving 6 bases of the junction unmatched. The CDR3 region has the DNA TGCAGCGCCCCTCGGACTAGCGGCTACAATGAGCAGTTCTTC. It translates to CSAPRTSGYNEQFF.

The gene calls are TRBV14 and TRBJ2-5; no clear D gene. The CDR3 consists of 14 residues. Between the trimmed V and J ends, which lost 5 bases and 1 base, there was a span of 11 bases. Per germline, CDR1 SGHDN and CDR2 FVKESK. The CDR3 spells CASSLYRIQETQYF. For the CDR3, the DNA is TGTGCCAGCAGCTTATATCGCATCCAAGAGACCCAGTACTTC. Variable domain in full (rest from reference TRBV14 and TRBJ2-5): EAGVTQFPSHSVIEKGQTVTLRCDPISGHDNLYWYRRVMGKEIKFLLHFVKESKQDESGMPNNRFLAERTGGTYSTLKVQPAELEDSGVYFCASSLYRIQETQYFGPGTRLLVL.

A word on this clonotype: This is likely a read error, given that the CDR3 carries no conserved phenylalanine or tryptophan at its end. Here the CDR3 DNA reads TGTGCCAGCAGCCGAAATGGACAGAGCAATCAGCCCCAGCATCTT. This sequence encodes CASSRNGQSNQPQHL. The gene calls are TRBV6-2 or TRBV6-3 and TRBJ1-5, with a possible D match to TRBD1 (6 bases). Germline CDR1 MNHEY, CDR2 SVGEGT. This CDR3 has 15 residues. Trimming removed 6 bases from V and 1 base from J, with 13 bases in between.

The CDR3: CAWRSYNEQFF. The CDR3 region has the DNA TGTGCCTGGAGGTCATACAATGAGCAGTTCTTC. V and J are TRBV7-2 and TRBJ2-1; a possible D gene is TRBD2 (5 bases). Per the germline V gene, CDR1 is SGHTA and CDR2 is FQGNSA. The CDR3 sequence is 11 residues long. Trimming pared 11 bases from V and 4 bases from J, leaving 9 bases between.

The rearrangement links TRBV6-2 or TRBV6-3 to TRBJ1-4; unclear D gene. The CDR3 loop spans 16 amino acids. Trimming removed 5 bases from V and 0 bases from J, with 13 bases in between. Germline CDR1 MNHEY, CDR2 SVGEGT. The CDR3 DNA reads TGTGCCAGCAGTCAATACCAAGTGGCAACTAATGAAAAACTGTTTTTT. It yields the protein CASSQYQVATNEKLFF.

The chain combines TRBV20-1 with TRBJ1-1; D uncertain. The CDR3 totals 15 residues. V lost 6 bases to trimming and J lost 5 bases, with 22 bases between them. CDR1 and CDR2 from the germline V gene are DFQATT and SNEGSKA (reference sequence). The CDR3 coding sequence is TGCAGTGCATCCCTTGTAGGAGGTTTTGGGACTGAAGCTTTCTTT. This gives the protein CSASLVGGFGTEAFF.